This TCR beta chain was obtained from a study of blood T cell repertoires in COVID-19. Overall study: Samples taken during acute and convalescent COVID-19 were collected in the United States, Italy and Spain. PBMCs, B-cell-depleted T cells, or T cells were the source of the cDNA or gDNA that made up the material.

The CDR3 contains 14 residues. Germline lookup yields CDR1 KGHSH and CDR2 LQKENI. Trimming removed 3 bases at V and 6 bases at J, with 13 bases between. Per the original data handling: Using reference gene primer amplification, nucleated cell counts were estimated. The method was immunoSEQ multiplex PCR; TCRdb's version includes in-frame clones alone and lacks a portion of them. The V and J calls and the clone size are those of that table, but D and trimming were determined from the DNA. The sample holds 170,000 or so clones, 84% seen once. The clonotype originates from a man aged 18-30 years with active or convalescent COVID-19. The source material was peripheral blood. V gene TRBV18 combines with J gene TRBJ2-3, with D uncertain. Written as DNA, the CDR3 is TGTGCCAGCTCACCCCCCTCCCCCCGGGATACGCAGTATTTT. The encoded protein is CASSPPSPRDTQYF. The full variable domain, completed using reference TRBV18 and TRBJ2-3, is NAGVMQNPRHLVRRRGQEARLRCSPMKGHSHVYWYRQLPEEGLKFMVYLQKENIIDESGMPKERFSAEFPKEGPSILRIQQVVRGDSAAYFCASSPPSPRDTQYFGPGTRLTVL.